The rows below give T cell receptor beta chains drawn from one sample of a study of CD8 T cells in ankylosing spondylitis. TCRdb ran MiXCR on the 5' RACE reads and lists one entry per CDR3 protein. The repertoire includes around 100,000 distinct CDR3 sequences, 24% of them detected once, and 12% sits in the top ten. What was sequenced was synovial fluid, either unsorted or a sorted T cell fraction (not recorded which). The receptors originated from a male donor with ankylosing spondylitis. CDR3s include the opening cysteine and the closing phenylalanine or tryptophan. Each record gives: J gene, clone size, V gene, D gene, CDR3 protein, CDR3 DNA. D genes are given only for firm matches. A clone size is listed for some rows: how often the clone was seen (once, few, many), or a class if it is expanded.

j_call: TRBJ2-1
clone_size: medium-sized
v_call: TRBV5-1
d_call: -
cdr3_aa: CASSLNGRVDEQFF
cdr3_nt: TGCGCCAGCAGCTTGAATGGCCGGGTTGATGAGCAGTTCTTC

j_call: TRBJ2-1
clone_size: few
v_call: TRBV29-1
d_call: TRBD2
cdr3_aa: CSVSGTSEYNEQFF
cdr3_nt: TGCAGCGTTAGCGGGACTAGCGAGTACAATGAGCAGTTCTTC

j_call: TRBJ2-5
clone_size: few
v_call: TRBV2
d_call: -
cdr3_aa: CASLFRRGQETQYF
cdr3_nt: TGTGCCAGCCTCTTTAGGAGGGGACAAGAGACCCAGTACTTC

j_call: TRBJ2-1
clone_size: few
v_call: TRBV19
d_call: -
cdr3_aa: CASSIVGRASYNEQFF
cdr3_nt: TGTGCCAGTAGTATAGTCGGCAGGGCGTCCTACAATGAGCAGTTCTTC

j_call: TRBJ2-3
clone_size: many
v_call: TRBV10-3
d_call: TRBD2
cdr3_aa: CAISTRGRGDTQYF
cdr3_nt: TGTGCCATCAGTACACGCGGGAGAGGGGATACGCAGTATTTT

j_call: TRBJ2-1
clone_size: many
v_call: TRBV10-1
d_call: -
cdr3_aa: CASSQTASTYNEQFF
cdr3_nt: TGCGCCAGCAGCCAAACGGCTTCCACCTACAATGAGCAGTTCTTC

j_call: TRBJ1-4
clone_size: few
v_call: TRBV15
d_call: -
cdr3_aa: CATSRWGAATNEKLFF
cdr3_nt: TGTGCCACCAGCAGATGGGGAGCTGCAACTAATGAAAAACTGTTTTTT

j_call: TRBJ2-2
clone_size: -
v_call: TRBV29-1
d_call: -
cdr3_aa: CSVEGGGQYTGELFF
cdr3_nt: TGCAGCGTTGAAGGGGGCGGACAGTACACCGGGGAGCTGTTTTTT

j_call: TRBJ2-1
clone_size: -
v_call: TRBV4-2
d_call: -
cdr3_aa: CASSQVGQRSYNEQFF
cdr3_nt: TGTGCCAGCAGCCAAGTAGGTCAGCGGAGTTACAATGAGCAGTTCTTC

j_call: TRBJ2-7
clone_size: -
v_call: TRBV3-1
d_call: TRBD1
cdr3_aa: CASSPEGTGGEQYF
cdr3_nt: TGTGCCAGCAGCCCTGAAGGGACAGGGGGTGAGCAGTACTTC

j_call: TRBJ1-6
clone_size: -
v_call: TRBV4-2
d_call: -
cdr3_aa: CASSQDPGYSPLHF
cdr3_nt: TGTGCCAGCAGCCAAGACCCGGGATATTCACCCCTCCACTTT

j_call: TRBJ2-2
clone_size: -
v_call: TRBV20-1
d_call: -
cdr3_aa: CSARGQGWGTGELFF
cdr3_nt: TGCAGTGCTAGGGGGCAGGGATGGGGCACCGGGGAGCTGTTTTTT

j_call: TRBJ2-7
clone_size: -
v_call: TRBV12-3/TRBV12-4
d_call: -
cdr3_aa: CAIILWGSEGYEQYF
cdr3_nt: TGTGCCATCATACTATGGGGGAGCGAAGGCTACGAGCAGTACTTC

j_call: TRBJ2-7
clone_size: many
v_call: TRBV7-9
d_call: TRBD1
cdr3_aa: CASRAGTGRISEYF
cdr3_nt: TGTGCCAGCAGAGCCGGGACAGGGAGGATCTCGGAGTACTTC

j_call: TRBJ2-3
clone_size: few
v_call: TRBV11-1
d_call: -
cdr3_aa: CASGDGGTDTQYF
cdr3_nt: TGTGCCAGCGGGGATGGGGGCACAGATACGCAGTATTTT

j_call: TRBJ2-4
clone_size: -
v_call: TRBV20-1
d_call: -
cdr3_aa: CSAFELNIQYF
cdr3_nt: TGCAGTGCCTTTGAGCTAAACATTCAGTACTTC

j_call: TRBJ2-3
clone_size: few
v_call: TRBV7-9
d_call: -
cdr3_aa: CASSPEGRPRTDTQYF
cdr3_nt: TGTGCCAGCAGCCCAGAAGGACGGCCCAGAACAGATACGCAGTATTTT

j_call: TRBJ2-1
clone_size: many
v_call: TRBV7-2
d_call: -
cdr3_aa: CASSTRAGNEQFF
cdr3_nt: TGTGCCAGCAGCACACGAGCTGGCAATGAGCAGTTCTTC

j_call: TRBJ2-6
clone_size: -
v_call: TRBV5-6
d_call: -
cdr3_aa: CASSLVAADFFNSGANVLTF
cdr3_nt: TGTGCCAGCAGCTTGGTCGCGGCAGATTTCTTTAACTCTGGGGCCAACGTCCTGACTTTC

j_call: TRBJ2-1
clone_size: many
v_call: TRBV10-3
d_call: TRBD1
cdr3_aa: CAIKGQERGEQFF
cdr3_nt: TGTGCCATCAAAGGACAGGAGAGGGGTGAGCAGTTCTTC

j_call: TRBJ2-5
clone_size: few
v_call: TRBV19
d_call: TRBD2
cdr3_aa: CASSIGGGRQTQYF
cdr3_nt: TGTGCCAGTAGTATAGGTGGCGGGAGACAGACCCAGTACTTC

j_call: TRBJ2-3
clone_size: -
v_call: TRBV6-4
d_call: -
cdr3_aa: CASSDSPGTDTQYF
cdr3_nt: TGTGCCAGCAGTGACTCTCCAGGGACGGATACGCAGTATTTT

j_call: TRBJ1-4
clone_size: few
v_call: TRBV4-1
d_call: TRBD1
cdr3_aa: CASSQPDRGYEKLFF
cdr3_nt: TGCGCCAGCAGCCAACCGGACAGGGGGTATGAAAAACTGTTTTTT

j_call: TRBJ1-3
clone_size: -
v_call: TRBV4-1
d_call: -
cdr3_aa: CASSQSSGPGNTIYF
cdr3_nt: TGCGCCAGCAGCCAATCATCGGGACCTGGAAACACCATATATTTT

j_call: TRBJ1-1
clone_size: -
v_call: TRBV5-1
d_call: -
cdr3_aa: CASSLIDLNTEAFF
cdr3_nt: TGCGCCAGCAGCTTGATTGATCTGAACACTGAAGCTTTCTTT

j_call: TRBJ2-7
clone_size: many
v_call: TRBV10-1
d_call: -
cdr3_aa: CASSEGGGTGEQYF
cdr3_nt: TGCGCCAGCAGTGAGGGTGGCGGGACCGGCGAGCAGTACTTC

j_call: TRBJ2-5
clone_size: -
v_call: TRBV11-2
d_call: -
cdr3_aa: CASRGRQPQETQYF
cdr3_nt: TGTGCCAGCAGGGGACGACAGCCCCAAGAGACCCAGTACTTC

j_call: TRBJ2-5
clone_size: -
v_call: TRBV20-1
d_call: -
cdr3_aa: CSAAGSQETQYF
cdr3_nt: TGCAGTGCTGCCGGATCACAAGAGACCCAGTACTTC

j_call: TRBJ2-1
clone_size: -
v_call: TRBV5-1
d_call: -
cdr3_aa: CASSSDPADYNEQFF
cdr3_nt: TGCGCCAGCAGCTCGGACCCAGCGGACTACAATGAGCAGTTCTTC

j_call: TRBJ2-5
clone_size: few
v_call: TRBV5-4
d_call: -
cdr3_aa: CASSLVDGQETQYF
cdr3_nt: TGTGCCAGCAGCTTGGTTGACGGTCAAGAGACCCAGTACTTC

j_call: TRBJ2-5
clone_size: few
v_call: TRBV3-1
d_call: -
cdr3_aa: CASSPYRQGIKTQYF
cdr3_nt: TGTGCCAGCAGCCCCTACCGGCAGGGGATAAAGACCCAGTACTTC

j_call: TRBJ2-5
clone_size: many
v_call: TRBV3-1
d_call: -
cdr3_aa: CASSQEAGMSETQYF
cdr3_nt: TGTGCCAGCAGCCAAGAAGCAGGGATGAGTGAGACCCAGTACTTC

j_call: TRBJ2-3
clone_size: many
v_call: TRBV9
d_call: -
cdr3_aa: CASSVAFPDTQYF
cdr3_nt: TGTGCCAGCAGCGTAGCTTTCCCAGATACGCAGTATTTT

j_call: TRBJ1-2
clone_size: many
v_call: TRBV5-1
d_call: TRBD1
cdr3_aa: CASSWSPGQATDGYTF
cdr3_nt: TGCGCCAGCAGCTGGAGCCCAGGACAGGCGACCGATGGCTACACCTTC

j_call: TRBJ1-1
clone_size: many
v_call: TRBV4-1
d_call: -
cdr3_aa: CASSQGSRVGLNTEAFF
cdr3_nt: TGCGCCAGCAGCCAAGGGTCCAGGGTCGGGTTGAACACTGAAGCTTTCTTT

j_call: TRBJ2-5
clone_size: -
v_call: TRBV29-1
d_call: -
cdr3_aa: CSAVRGGGQETQYF
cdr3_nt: TGCAGCGCTGTACGAGGAGGCGGTCAAGAGACCCAGTACTTC

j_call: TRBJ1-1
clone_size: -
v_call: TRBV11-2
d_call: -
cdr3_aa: CASMGGHEAFF
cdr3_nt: TGTGCCAGCATGGGGGGACATGAAGCTTTCTTT

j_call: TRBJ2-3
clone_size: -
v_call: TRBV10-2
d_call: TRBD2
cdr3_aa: CASSPGLVQDTQYF
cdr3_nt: TGCGCCAGCAGCCCTGGACTAGTACAAGATACGCAGTATTTT

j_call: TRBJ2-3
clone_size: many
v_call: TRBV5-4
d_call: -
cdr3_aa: CASSLDGTSTDTQYF
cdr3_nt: TGTGCCAGCAGCTTGGACGGGACCAGCACAGATACGCAGTATTTT

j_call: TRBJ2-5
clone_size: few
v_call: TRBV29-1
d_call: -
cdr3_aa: CSVEVGSETQYF
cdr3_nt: TGCAGCGTTGAAGTAGGGTCCGAGACCCAGTACTTC

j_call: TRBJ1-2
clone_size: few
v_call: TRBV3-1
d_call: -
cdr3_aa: CASSQDWRIGYTF
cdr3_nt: TGTGCCAGCAGCCAAGATTGGCGGATAGGCTACACCTTC

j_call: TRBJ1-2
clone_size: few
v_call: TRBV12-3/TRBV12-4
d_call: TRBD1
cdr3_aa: CASSLGQGIGYTF
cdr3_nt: TGTGCCAGCAGTTTAGGACAGGGGATAGGCTACACCTTC

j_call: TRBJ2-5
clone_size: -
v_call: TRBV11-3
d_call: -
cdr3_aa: CASSPPRTPTQYF
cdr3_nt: TGTGCCAGCAGTCCCCCCCGGACTCCTACCCAGTACTTC

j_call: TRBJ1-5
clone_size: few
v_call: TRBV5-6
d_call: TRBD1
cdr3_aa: CASSSGTGGSNQPQHF
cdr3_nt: TGTGCCAGCAGCTCCGGGACAGGGGGAAGCAATCAGCCCCAGCATTTT

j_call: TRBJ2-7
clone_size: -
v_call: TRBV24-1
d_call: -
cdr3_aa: CATSDGHHSYEQYF
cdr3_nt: TGTGCCACCAGTGATGGACACCACTCCTACGAGCAGTACTTC

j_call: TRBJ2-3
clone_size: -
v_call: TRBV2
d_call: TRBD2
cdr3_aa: CTSSLAGEDTQYF
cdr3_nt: TGTACCAGCTCACTAGCGGGAGAGGATACGCAGTATTTT

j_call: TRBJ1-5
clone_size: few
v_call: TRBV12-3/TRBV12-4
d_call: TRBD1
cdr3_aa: CASSLGQGGGQPQHF
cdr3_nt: TGTGCCAGCAGTTTAGGACAGGGAGGAGGTCAGCCCCAGCATTTT

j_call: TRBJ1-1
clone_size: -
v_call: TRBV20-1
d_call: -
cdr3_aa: CSLMDGPEAFF
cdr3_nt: TGCAGTCTTATGGACGGTCCTGAAGCTTTCTTT

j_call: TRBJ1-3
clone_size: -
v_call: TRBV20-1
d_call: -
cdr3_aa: CSATQGPRNTIYF
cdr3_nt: TGCAGTGCCACACAGGGTCCTCGAAACACCATATATTTT

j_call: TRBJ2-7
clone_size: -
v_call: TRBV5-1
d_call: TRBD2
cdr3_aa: CASSPRGEASYEQYF
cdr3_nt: TGCGCCAGCAGCCCGCGGGGGGAGGCCTCCTACGAGCAGTACTTC

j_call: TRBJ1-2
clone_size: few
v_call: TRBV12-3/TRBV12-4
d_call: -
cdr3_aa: CASSYTGEIYGYTF
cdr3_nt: TGTGCCAGCAGTTACACAGGCGAGATCTATGGCTACACCTTC

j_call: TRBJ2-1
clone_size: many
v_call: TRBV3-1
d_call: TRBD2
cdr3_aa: CASSPRTSGSRGEQFF
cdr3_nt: TGTGCCAGCAGCCCCCGAACTAGCGGGAGTAGGGGTGAGCAGTTCTTC

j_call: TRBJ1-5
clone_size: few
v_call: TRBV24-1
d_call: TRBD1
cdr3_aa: CATSDHRTGEFQPQHF
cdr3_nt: TGTGCCACCAGTGATCATAGGACAGGGGAATTTCAGCCCCAGCATTTT

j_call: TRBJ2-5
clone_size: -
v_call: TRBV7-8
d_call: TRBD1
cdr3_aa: CASSPLGTGQETQYF
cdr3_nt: TGTGCCAGCAGCCCTTTGGGGACAGGGCAAGAGACCCAGTACTTC